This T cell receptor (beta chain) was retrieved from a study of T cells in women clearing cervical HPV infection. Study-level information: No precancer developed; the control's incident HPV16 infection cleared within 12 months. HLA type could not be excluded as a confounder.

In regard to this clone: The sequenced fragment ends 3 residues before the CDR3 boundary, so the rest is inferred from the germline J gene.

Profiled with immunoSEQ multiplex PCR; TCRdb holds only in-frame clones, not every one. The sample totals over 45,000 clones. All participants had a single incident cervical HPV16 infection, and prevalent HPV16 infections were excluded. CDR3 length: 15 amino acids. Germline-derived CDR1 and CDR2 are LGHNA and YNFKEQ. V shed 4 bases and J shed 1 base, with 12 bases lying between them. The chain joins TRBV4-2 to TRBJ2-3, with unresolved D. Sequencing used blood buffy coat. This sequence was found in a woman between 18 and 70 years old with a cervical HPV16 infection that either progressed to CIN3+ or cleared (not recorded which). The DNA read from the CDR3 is TGTGCCAGCAGCCTATCTCGGAGCGGCACAGATACG. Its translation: CASSLSRSGTDT. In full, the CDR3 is CASSLSRSGTDTQYF.